This T cell receptor (beta chain) comes out of a study of blood T cell repertoires in COVID-19. Whole-study context: Whether acute or convalescent, the COVID-19 samples came from the United States, Italy and Spain. Sample material is recorded as cDNA or gDNA derived from T cells, B-cell-depleted T cells, or PBMCs.

The germline CDR1 and CDR2 sequences are GTSNPN and SVGIG (reference sequence). The CDR3 spans 16 residues. V was pared by 3 bases and J by 0 bases, with 5 bases of the junction left unmatched. Study processing details: Reference gene primer amplification gave nucleated cell count estimates. The repertoire was sequenced with immunoSEQ multiplex PCR; TCRdb's copy has only in-frame clones and lacks some. That table gives V, J and clone size, and the DNA gave D and trimming. The sample lists about 80,000 clones; approximately 78% were seen once. The receptor's source is a human donor in a cohort sampled during active COVID-19. The specimen sequenced was peripheral blood. The chain couples TRBV30 to TRBJ1-6; 7 bases match TRBD1. CDR3 sequence (DNA): TGTGCCTGGAGCCTGGACAGGAGCTCCTATAATTCACCCCTCCACTTT. Translation gives CAWSLDRSSYNSPLHF.